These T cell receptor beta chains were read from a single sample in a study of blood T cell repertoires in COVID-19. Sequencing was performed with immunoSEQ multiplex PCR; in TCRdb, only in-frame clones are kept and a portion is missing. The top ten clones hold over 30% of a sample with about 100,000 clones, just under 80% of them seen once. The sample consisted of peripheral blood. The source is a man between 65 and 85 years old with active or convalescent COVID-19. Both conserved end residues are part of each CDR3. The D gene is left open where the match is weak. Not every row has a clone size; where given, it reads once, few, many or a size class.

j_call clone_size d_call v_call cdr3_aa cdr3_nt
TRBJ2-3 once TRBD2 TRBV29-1 CSVVSLAGLGDTQYF TGCAGCGTTGTCTCTCTAGCGGGGCTGGGGGATACGCAGTATTTT
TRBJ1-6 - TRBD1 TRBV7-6 CASSATGVLNSPLHF TGTGCCAGCAGCGCCACAGGGGTCCTTAATTCACCCCTCCACTTT
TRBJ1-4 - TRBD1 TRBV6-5 CASRADRFGEKLFF TGTGCCAGCAGGGCGGACAGGTTCGGTGAAAAACTGTTTTTT
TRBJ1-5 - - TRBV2 CASAQDNQPQHF TGTGCCAGCGCTCAGGACAATCAGCCCCAGCATTTT
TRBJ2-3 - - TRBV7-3 CASSPRTTITDTQYF TGTGCCAGCAGCCCCCGGACAACCATCACAGATACGCAGTATTTT
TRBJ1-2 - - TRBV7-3 CASSPQDGYGYTF TGTGCCAGCAGCCCCCAGGATGGCTATGGCTACACCTTC
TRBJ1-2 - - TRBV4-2 CASSQEGGQNYGYTF TGTGCCAGCAGCCAAGAGGGGGGGCAAAACTATGGCTACACCTTC
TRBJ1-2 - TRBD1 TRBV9 CASSVEGQGTIYGYTF TGTGCCAGCAGCGTAGAAGGACAGGGGACCATCTATGGCTACACCTTC
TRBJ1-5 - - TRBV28 CASSPTGNQPQHF TGTGCCAGCAGCCCTACAGGGAATCAGCCCCAGCATTTT
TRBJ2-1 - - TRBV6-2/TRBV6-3 CASSYLETEYNEQFF TGTGCCAGCAGTTATCTCGAGACAGAATACAATGAGCAGTTCTTC
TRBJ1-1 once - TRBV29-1 CSVEGGNTEAFF TGCAGCGTTGAGGGGGGGAACACTGAAGCTTTCTTT
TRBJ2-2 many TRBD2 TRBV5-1 CASGTSGTGELFF TGCGCCAGCGGGACTAGCGGCACCGGGGAGCTGTTTTTT
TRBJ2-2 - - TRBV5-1 CASSLGTTNTGELFF TGCGCCAGCAGCCTTGGGACAACGAACACCGGGGAGCTGTTTTTT
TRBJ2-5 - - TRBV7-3 CASSPMGGADQETQYF TGTGCCAGCAGCCCAATGGGGGGGGCTGACCAAGAGACCCAGTACTTC
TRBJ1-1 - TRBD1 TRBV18 CASSPDRGGTEAFF TGTGCCAGCTCACCGGACAGGGGAGGCACTGAAGCTTTCTTT
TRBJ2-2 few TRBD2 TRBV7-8 CASSFPAGGTATGELFF TGTGCCAGCAGCTTTCCAGCGGGAGGAACAGCCACCGGGGAGCTGTTTTTT
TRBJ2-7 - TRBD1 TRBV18 CASSPQDRYEQYF TGTGCCAGCTCACCCCAGGACAGGTACGAGCAGTACTTC
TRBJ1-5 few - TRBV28 CASSLGSGLEPQHF TGTGCCAGCAGTTTAGGGTCAGGGCTGGAGCCCCAGCATTTT
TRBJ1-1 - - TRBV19 CASSSVEQGQSGAFF TGTGCCAGTAGTTCAGTAGAACAGGGCCAGTCGGGAGCTTTCTTT
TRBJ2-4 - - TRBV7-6 CASSPGTHIDIQYF TGTGCCAGCAGTCCCGGGACTCATATAGACATTCAGTACTTC
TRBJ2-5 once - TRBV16 CASSQFGRDQETQYF TGTGCCAGCAGCCAATTCGGCAGGGACCAAGAGACCCAGTACTTC
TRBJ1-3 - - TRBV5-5 CASSPTAGNTIYF TGTGCCAGCAGCCCTACCGCTGGAAACACCATATATTTT
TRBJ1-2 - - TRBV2 CASRRELTEGYTF TGTGCCAGCAGAAGGGAGTTGACGGAGGGCTACACCTTC
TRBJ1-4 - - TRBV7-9 CASSLVGATAEKLFF TGTGCCAGCAGCTTAGTAGGGGCGACGGCTGAAAAACTGTTTTTT
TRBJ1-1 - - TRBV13 CASSLLGGNTEAFF TGTGCCAGCAGCTTACTCGGGGGGAACACTGAAGCTTTCTTT
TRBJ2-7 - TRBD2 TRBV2 CASRGSGGEQYF TGTGCCAGCAGAGGTTCGGGGGGAGAGCAGTACTTC
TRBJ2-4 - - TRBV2 CASSVGSIAKNIQYF TGTGCCAGCAGTGTAGGGAGCATAGCCAAAAACATTCAGTACTTC
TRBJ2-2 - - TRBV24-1 CATSNGHLGTTGELFF TGTGCCACCAGTAACGGACACCTCGGAACCACCGGGGAGCTGTTTTTT
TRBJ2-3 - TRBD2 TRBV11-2 CASSPPGLAGGYTDTQYF TGTGCCAGCAGCCCTCCGGGACTAGCGGGGGGATACACAGATACGCAGTATTTT
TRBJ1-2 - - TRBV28 CAQKGGRVSYGYTF TGTGCCCAAAAGGGGGGGCGGGTTAGCTATGGCTACACCTTC
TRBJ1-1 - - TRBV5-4 CASSLGQGLATEAFF TGTGCCAGCAGCTTAGGCCAGGGGCTAGCTACTGAAGCTTTCTTT
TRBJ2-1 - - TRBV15 CATSREYGSYNEQFF TGTGCCACCAGCAGAGAGTACGGTTCCTACAATGAGCAGTTCTTC
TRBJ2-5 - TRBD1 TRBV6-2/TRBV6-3 CASSYDRGIETQYF TGTGCCAGCAGTTACGACAGGGGTATCGAGACCCAGTACTTC
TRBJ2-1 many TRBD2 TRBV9 CASSVATSGIRDEQFF TGTGCCAGCAGCGTGGCTACTAGCGGGATCAGGGATGAGCAGTTCTTC
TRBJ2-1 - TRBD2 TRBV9 CASSVGGTSIHEQFF TGTGCCAGCAGCGTAGGTGGGACTAGCATCCATGAGCAGTTCTTC
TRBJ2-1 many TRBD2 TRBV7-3 CASSTHLGLAGDNEQFF TGTGCCAGCAGCACGCACTTGGGACTAGCGGGAGATAATGAGCAGTTCTTC
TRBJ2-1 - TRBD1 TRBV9 CASSHSRLVTGVGNEQFF TGTGCCAGCAGCCACTCCCGCCTTGTGACAGGGGTCGGGAATGAGCAGTTCTTC
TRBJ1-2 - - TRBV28 CASRSAGNYGYTF TGTGCCAGCAGGTCCGCAGGGAACTATGGCTACACCTTC
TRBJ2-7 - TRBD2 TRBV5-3 CATRPGREFSYEQYF TGTGCCACCCGACCGGGGCGGGAGTTCTCCTACGAGCAGTACTTC
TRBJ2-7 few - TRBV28 CASSPGHRYEQYF TGTGCCAGCAGCCCGGGACACAGATACGAGCAGTACTTC